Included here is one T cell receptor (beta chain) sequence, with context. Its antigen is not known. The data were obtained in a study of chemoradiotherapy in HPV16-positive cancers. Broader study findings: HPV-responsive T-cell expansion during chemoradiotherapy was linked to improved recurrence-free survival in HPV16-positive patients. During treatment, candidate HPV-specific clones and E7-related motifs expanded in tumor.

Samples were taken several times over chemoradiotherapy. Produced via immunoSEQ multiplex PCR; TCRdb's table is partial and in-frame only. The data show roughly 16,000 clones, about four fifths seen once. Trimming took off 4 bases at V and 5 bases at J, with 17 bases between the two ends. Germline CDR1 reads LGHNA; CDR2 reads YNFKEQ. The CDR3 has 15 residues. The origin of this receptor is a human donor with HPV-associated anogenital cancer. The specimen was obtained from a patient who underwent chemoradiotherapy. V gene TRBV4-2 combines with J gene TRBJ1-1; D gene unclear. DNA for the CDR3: TGTGCCAGCAGCCGGGTAGACACCACGGGGACTGAAGCTTTCTTT. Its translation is CASSRVDTTGTEAFF.